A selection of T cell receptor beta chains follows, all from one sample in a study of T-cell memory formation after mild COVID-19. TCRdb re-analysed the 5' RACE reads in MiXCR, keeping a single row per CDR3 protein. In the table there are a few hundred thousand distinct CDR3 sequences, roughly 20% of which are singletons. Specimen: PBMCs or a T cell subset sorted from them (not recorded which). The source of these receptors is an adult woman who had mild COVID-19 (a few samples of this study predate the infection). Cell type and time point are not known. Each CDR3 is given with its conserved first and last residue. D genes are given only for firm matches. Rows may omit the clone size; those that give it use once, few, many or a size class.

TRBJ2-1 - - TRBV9 CASSNTGTGYNEQFF TGTGCCAGCAGCAACACCGGGACGGGGTACAATGAGCAGTTCTTC
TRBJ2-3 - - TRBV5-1 CASSSNTPTDTQYF TGCGCCAGCAGCTCTAACACCCCCACAGATACGCAGTATTTT
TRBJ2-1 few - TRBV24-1 CATSEPGTRSYNEQFF TGTGCCACCAGTGAACCCGGGACTCGCTCCTACAATGAGCAGTTCTTC
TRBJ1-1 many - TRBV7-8 CASSPVYPVRYTEAFF TGTGCCAGCAGCCCAGTATATCCAGTTCGGTACACTGAAGCTTTCTTT
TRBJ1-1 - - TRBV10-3 CAISGQLNTEAFF TGTGCCATCAGTGGACAGTTGAACACTGAAGCTTTCTTT
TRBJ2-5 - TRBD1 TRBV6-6 CASSERTGGETQYF TGTGCCAGCAGTGAACGGACAGGGGGAGAGACCCAGTACTTC
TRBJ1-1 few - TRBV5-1 CASSRDSEAFF TGCGCCAGCAGCCGAGACTCCGAGGCTTTCTTT
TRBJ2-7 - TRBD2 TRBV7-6 CASSLAGLAGEYEQYF TGTGCCAGCAGCTTAGCGGGACTAGCGGGGGAATACGAGCAGTACTTC
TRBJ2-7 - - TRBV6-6 CASSYSGGSGEQYF TGTGCCAGCAGTTATTCGGGCGGGTCAGGCGAGCAGTACTTC
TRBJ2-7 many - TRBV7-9 CASSLERSYEQYF TGTGCCAGCAGCCTGGAGCGTTCCTACGAGCAGTACTTC
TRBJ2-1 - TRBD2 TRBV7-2 CASSPTGTSYNEQFF TGTGCCAGCAGCCCCACCGGGACTAGCTACAATGAGCAGTTCTTC
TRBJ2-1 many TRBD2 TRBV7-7 CASSPLSGGDNEQFF TGTGCCAGCAGCCCCCTTAGCGGGGGGGACAATGAGCAGTTCTTC
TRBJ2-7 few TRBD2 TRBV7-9 CASSLGLAGVDYEQYF TGTGCCAGCAGCTTAGGGTTAGCGGGAGTTGACTACGAGCAGTACTTC
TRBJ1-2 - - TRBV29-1 CSVEEGAVGYTF TGCAGCGTTGAAGAGGGGGCGGTGGGCTACACCTTC
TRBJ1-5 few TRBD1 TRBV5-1 CASSLTGGYNQPQHF TGCGCCAGCAGCCTGACAGGGGGCTACAATCAGCCCCAGCATTTT
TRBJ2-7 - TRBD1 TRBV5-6 CASSLLDRATYEQYF TGTGCCAGCAGTCTTTTGGACAGGGCAACCTACGAGCAGTACTTC
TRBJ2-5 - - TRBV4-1 CASSRAAGETQYF TGCGCCAGCAGCCGGGCCGCGGGGGAGACCCAGTACTTC
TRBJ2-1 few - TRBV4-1 CASSQDGGRGREQFF TGCGCCAGCAGCCAAGATGGCGGTCGGGGTCGGGAGCAGTTCTTC
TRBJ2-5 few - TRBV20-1 CSARSWGAETQYF TGCAGTGCTCGTAGCTGGGGGGCGGAGACCCAGTACTTC
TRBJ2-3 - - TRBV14 CASSLETGPDTQYF TGTGCCAGCAGCTTAGAGACAGGACCAGATACGCAGTATTTT
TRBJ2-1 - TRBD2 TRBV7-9 CASSQRKREGPLGDEQFF TGTGCCAGCAGCCAGCGGAAGCGGGAGGGCCCTCTGGGCGATGAGCAGTTCTTC
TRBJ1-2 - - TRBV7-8 CASSLGVGAYGYTF TGTGCCAGCAGCTTAGGGGTGGGGGCTTATGGCTACACCTTC
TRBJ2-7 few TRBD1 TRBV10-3 CAISEGTDSLYF TGTGCCATCAGTGAGGGGACAGATTCATTGTACTTC
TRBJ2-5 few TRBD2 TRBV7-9 CASSFSGSTETQYF TGTGCCAGCAGCTTTAGCGGGAGTACCGAGACCCAGTACTTC
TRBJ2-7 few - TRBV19 CASSVPLATLVEQYF TGTGCCAGTAGTGTTCCGCTAGCGACCTTGGTTGAGCAGTACTTC
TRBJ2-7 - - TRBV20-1 CSATELWEQYF TGCAGTGCTACGGAACTTTGGGAGCAGTACTTC
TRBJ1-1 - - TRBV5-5 CASSRDGVNTEAFF TGTGCCAGCAGCCGCGACGGGGTGAACACTGAAGCTTTCTTT
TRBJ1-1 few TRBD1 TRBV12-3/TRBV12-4 CASRRNRGSTEAFF TGTGCCAGCAGGCGGAACAGGGGTTCCACTGAAGCTTTCTTT
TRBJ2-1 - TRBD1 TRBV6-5 CASSLRTGGIMNEQFF TGTGCCAGCAGCCTTCGGACAGGGGGGATTATGAATGAGCAGTTCTTC
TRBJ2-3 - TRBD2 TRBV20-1 CVLGLAGGGDTQYF TGTGTCCTAGGGCTAGCGGGAGGCGGAGATACGCAGTATTTT
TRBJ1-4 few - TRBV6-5 CASSYSNFGDMGEKLFF TGTGCCAGCAGTTACTCGAATTTCGGGGACATGGGTGAAAAACTGTTTTTT
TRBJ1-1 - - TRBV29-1 CSVGVPGRTEAFF TGCAGCGTTGGTGTTCCGGGTAGGACTGAAGCTTTCTTT
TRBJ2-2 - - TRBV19 CASSIHTNTGELFF TGTGCCAGTAGTATACACACCAACACCGGGGAGCTGTTTTTT
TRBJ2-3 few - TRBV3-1 CASSRADVDTQYF TGTGCCAGCAGCCGGGCTGACGTAGATACGCAGTATTTT
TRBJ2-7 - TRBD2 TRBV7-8 CASQRGDPWGEQYF TGTGCCAGCCAACGGGGGGACCCATGGGGCGAGCAGTACTTC
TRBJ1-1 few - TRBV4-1 CASSQSRDLGFAFF TGCGCCAGCAGCCAATCCCGGGATCTAGGATTCGCTTTCTTT
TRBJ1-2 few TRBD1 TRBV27 CASSSPGGGGYTF TGTGCCAGCAGTTCACCAGGGGGGGGCGGCTACACCTTC
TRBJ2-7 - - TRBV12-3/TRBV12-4 CASSLDRGPGEQYF TGTGCCAGCAGTTTAGACCGAGGCCCTGGCGAGCAGTACTTC
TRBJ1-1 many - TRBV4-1 CASSQVDINTEAFF TGCGCCAGCAGCCAAGTGGACATAAACACTGAAGCTTTCTTT
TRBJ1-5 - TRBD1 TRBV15 CATSGGQGIHQPQHF TGTGCCACCAGCGGAGGACAGGGGATTCACCAGCCCCAGCATTTT
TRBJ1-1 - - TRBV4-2 CASSQLPDTEAFF TGTGCCAGCAGCCAGCTGCCGGACACTGAAGCTTTCTTT
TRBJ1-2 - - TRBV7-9 CASSSGTVVYGYTF TGTGCCAGCAGCTCCGGGACTGTAGTGTATGGCTACACCTTC
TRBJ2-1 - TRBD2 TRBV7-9 CASSPLGLAGGRPYNEQFF TGTGCCAGCAGCCCTCTTGGACTAGCGGGGGGTCGCCCCTACAATGAGCAGTTCTTC
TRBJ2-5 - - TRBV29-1 CSVDAGLRGETQYF TGCAGCGTGGACGCGGGACTGCGAGGGGAGACCCAGTACTTC
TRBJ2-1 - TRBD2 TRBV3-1 CASSQDTSGRFEQFF TGTGCCAGCAGCCAAGACACTAGCGGGAGGTTTGAGCAGTTCTTC
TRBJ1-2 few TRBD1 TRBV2 CASSAGGTGGYTF TGTGCCAGCAGTGCAGGGGGTACTGGTGGCTACACCTTC
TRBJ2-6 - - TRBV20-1 CSARDHRGYSGANVLTF TGCAGTGCTAGAGATCACCGGGGCTATTCTGGGGCCAACGTCCTGACTTTC
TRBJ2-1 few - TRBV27 CASSFNGGRSGNEQFF TGTGCCAGCAGTTTCAACGGGGGCCGGTCAGGCAATGAGCAGTTCTTC